These T cell receptor beta chains were read from a single sample in a study of cytomegalovirus exposure and HLA in healthy donors. TCRdb keeps only in-frame clones here, not all; method: immunoSEQ multiplex PCR. The sample contains about 280,000 clones, around 90% of which appear only once. Sequenced input: PBMCs. The receptor set was obtained from a woman aged 18-35 years in good health and CMV-seronegative. CDR3s include the opening cysteine and the closing phenylalanine or tryptophan. The D gene is left open where the match is weak. Size values are once, few and many counts, or a class for expanded clones, and some rows have none.

V: TRBV14; D: NA; J: TRBJ2-7; size: NA; CDR3: CASSQGLAGPYEQYF; DNA: TGTGCCAGCAGCCAAGGCTTGGCGGGCCCCTACGAGCAGTACTTC
V: TRBV5-5; D: NA; J: TRBJ1-1; size: NA; CDR3: CASSRIVTGLNTEAFF; DNA: TGTGCCAGCAGCCGAATAGTGACAGGCTTGAACACTGAAGCTTTCTTT
V: TRBV6-5; D: NA; J: TRBJ2-7; size: NA; CDR3: CASSYTVWRSHEQYF; DNA: TGTGCCAGCAGTTACACCGTATGGCGGAGCCACGAGCAGTACTTC
V: TRBV7-2; D: NA; J: TRBJ1-2; size: NA; CDR3: CASSLVSRGDGYTF; DNA: TGTGCCAGCAGCTTAGTATCCAGGGGTGATGGCTACACCTTC
V: TRBV4-1; D: TRBD2; J: TRBJ2-3; size: NA; CDR3: CASSQGGLAADTQYF; DNA: TGCGCCAGCAGCCAAGGTGGACTAGCCGCAGATACGCAGTATTTT
V: TRBV6-5; D: NA; J: TRBJ1-4; size: NA; CDR3: CASSLLPATNEKLFF; DNA: TGTGCCAGCAGCTTACTACCCGCAACTAATGAAAAACTGTTTTTT
V: TRBV21-1; D: NA; J: TRBJ1-2; size: once; CDR3: CASSEKGPTLKGVGGYTF; DNA: TGTGCCAGCAGCGAAAAAGGCCCGACTTTAAAGGGAGTCGGTGGCTACACCTTC
V: TRBV13; D: TRBD2; J: TRBJ2-7; size: NA; CDR3: CASSERGYYEQYF; DNA: TGTGCCAGCAGCGAGCGGGGGTACTACGAGCAGTACTTC
V: TRBV5-1; D: NA; J: TRBJ2-2; size: NA; CDR3: CASSLRQSGTGELFF; DNA: TGCGCCAGCAGCTTGAGGCAATCAGGGACCGGGGAGCTGTTTTTT
V: TRBV2; D: TRBD1; J: TRBJ1-1; size: NA; CDR3: CASSYESGGTEAFF; DNA: TGTGCCAGCAGTTACGAATCAGGGGGAACTGAAGCTTTCTTT
V: TRBV27; D: NA; J: TRBJ1-4; size: NA; CDR3: CASSPTGYNEKLFF; DNA: TGTGCCAGCAGTCCCACAGGGTATAATGAAAAACTGTTTTTT
V: TRBV28; D: NA; J: TRBJ1-2; size: NA; CDR3: CASTSGLQGRRYTF; DNA: TGTGCCAGCACCTCTGGGCTTCAGGGTCGAAGGTACACCTTC
V: TRBV2; D: TRBD2; J: TRBJ2-5; size: NA; CDR3: CASSGPRGGGQETQYF; DNA: TGTGCCAGCAGTGGGCCTCGGGGCGGGGGACAAGAGACCCAGTACTTC
V: TRBV7-6; D: NA; J: TRBJ2-1; size: NA; CDR3: CASSLFGGASNEQFF; DNA: TGTGCCAGCAGCTTATTTGGGGGGGCTTCCAATGAGCAGTTCTTC
V: TRBV7-9; D: NA; J: TRBJ2-3; size: NA; CDR3: CASSLGGGYTDTQYF; DNA: TGTGCCAGCAGCTTAGGCGGGGGCTACACAGATACGCAGTATTTT
V: TRBV11-2; D: NA; J: TRBJ2-7; size: NA; CDR3: CASSRGFEVSSYEQYF; DNA: TGTGCCAGCAGCCGCGGGTTCGAGGTGAGCTCCTACGAGCAGTACTTC
V: TRBV2; D: NA; J: TRBJ2-1; size: NA; CDR3: CASSDDRNEQFF; DNA: TGTGCCAGCAGCGACGACAGGAATGAGCAGTTCTTC
V: TRBV5-4; D: TRBD1; J: TRBJ2-7; size: once; CDR3: CASSLAPGTGPSYEQSF; DNA: TGTGCCAGCAGCTTGGCGCCCGGGACAGGGCCTTCCTACGAGCAGTCCTTC
V: TRBV18; D: TRBD1; J: TRBJ1-4; size: NA; CDR3: CASSPTGTSEKLFF; DNA: TGTGCCAGCTCACCGACAGGGACAAGTGAAAAACTGTTTTTT
V: TRBV5-8; D: TRBD1; J: TRBJ1-2; size: NA; CDR3: CASSLGNDRGRNYGYTF; DNA: TGTGCCAGCAGCTTGGGGAACGACAGGGGGCGGAACTATGGCTACACCTTC
V: TRBV6-1; D: TRBD1; J: TRBJ2-3; size: NA; CDR3: CASRSQGTDTQYF; DNA: TGTGCCAGCAGGTCACAGGGGACAGATACGCAGTATTTT
V: TRBV7-8; D: NA; J: TRBJ1-2; size: NA; CDR3: CASSFSPVNYGYTF; DNA: TGTGCCAGCAGCTTTTCACCGGTTAACTATGGCTACACCTTC
V: TRBV27; D: TRBD1; J: TRBJ1-1; size: NA; CDR3: CASSPRTGVNTEAFF; DNA: TGTGCCAGCAGTCCCAGGACAGGGGTGAACACTGAAGCTTTCTTT
V: TRBV5-6; D: TRBD1; J: TRBJ2-7; size: NA; CDR3: CASSSHGTVYEQYF; DNA: TGTGCCAGCAGCTCCCACGGGACAGTGTACGAGCAGTACTTC
V: TRBV9; D: TRBD1; J: TRBJ2-2; size: NA; CDR3: CASSGPGQSNTGELFF; DNA: TGTGCCAGCAGCGGCCCGGGACAGTCGAACACCGGGGAGCTGTTTTTT
V: TRBV27; D: TRBD1; J: TRBJ1-5; size: NA; CDR3: CASSSLAGILTGGGFVGNQPQHF; DNA: TGTGCCAGCAGTTCCCTCGCAGGTATCCTGACAGGGGGAGGCTTCGTCGGAAATCAGCCCCAGCATTTT
V: TRBV6-5; D: NA; J: TRBJ2-2; size: NA; CDR3: CASTHGGELFF; DNA: TGTGCCAGCACTCACGGCGGGGAGCTGTTTTTT
V: TRBV9; D: NA; J: TRBJ1-3; size: NA; CDR3: CASSSPGGGPGFAGNTIYF; DNA: TGTGCCAGCAGCTCCCCCGGGGGTGGGCCAGGGTTCGCTGGAAACACCATATATTTT
V: TRBV5-8; D: NA; J: TRBJ2-2; size: NA; CDR3: CASSPRGTGELFF; DNA: TGTGCCAGCAGCCCCAGGGGCACCGGGGAGCTGTTTTTT
V: TRBV2; D: TRBD2; J: TRBJ2-5; size: few; CDR3: CASQRGEETQYF; DNA: TGTGCCAGCCAGCGGGGGGAAGAGACCCAGTACTTC